Included here is one T cell receptor (beta chain) sequence, with context. By how much of the sample it makes up, this clonotype is medium-sized (0.01 to 0.1%). The antigen this receptor binds is unknown. One base away there is no much larger clone; base qualities are not given. Inclusive of the bounding cysteine and phenylalanine, the CDR3 is 12 residues long. The kept DNA is CDR3 alone, 36 bases in frame from the first base. From a lookup of the germline V gene, CDR1 and CDR2 are SQVTM and ANQGSEA. Trimming leaves V shorter by 6 bases and J shorter by 4 bases, with the junction holding 5 bases beyond the gene matches. The protocol used for the library was 5' RACE. TCRdb shows the sequencer as Illumina HiSeq 2000. Template switching added a universal primer binding site, and the final cDNA carried a unique molecular identifier that allowed TCR cDNA molecules to be counted accurately. Specific primers in the conserved constant-segment region were used to synthesize first-strand cDNA for the TCR alpha and beta chains. Each cDNA library was double barcoded, with a SMART-Mk sample barcode plus Illumina barcodes, to control for contamination. TruSeq adapter sequences and Illumina sample barcodes were added in two successive PCR steps. The Illumina HiSeq platform was used with custom primers to sequence TCR alpha and beta cDNA libraries. Under the source paper's analysis protocol: MiGEC processed the raw reads to extract unique molecular identifiers, while MiXCR was used to determine the CDR3 positions. Recombination models were inferred per individual with the repgenHMM and IGoR tools using an EM algorithm. Shared clonotypes were analyzed with the tcR package in R, and sharing was normalized by the product of cloneset sizes. To study raw recombination free of thymic and clonal selection effects, out-of-frame nonproductive sequences were analyzed. The raw public data were reprocessed by TCRdb itself: fastp quality trimming at Q25, MiXCR clonotype calling, in-frame beta chains only. Records with the same CDR3 protein are collapsed into one entry carrying the most frequent genes and DNA. The V and J calls, along with clone size, are taken from TCRdb and not from the paper's own processing. The sample profile shows about 430,000 distinct CDR3 sequences; 18% of them were found once. The ten largest account for around 10% of the sample.

Only healthy Caucasian donors were included. The researchers also sequenced three unrelated adults who were not twins: a male aged 18 to 29, a male aged 50 to 60, and a female aged 50 to 60. Using Miltenyi CD45RO+ enrichment and human naive T-cell isolation kits, memory (CD45RO+) and naive T cells were isolated from PBMC. This record belongs to a study of identical twins (dated by TCRdb to the mid-2010s). The study in broad terms: The study deep-sequenced TCR alpha and beta repertoires from monozygotic twins, unrelated adults of various ages and cord blood to test whether fetal clonotypes persist. To rule out contamination, replicate twin experiments were performed at different times with different library preparation protocols. Broad study findings and their caveats: Zero-insertion analyses could be partly confounded by invariant T cells such as MAIT and iNKT, though diverse VJ usage argued against such confounding for most clonotypes. Excess twin sharing in beta out-of-frame sequences was weaker because fewer shared sequences lowered the signal-to-noise ratio. Compared with coincidental sharing between unrelated individuals, an excess of low generation-probability sequences was observed among out-of-frame TCR alpha sequences shared between twins. Abundant cord blood beta clonotypes carried fewer insertions; young adult naive repertoires showed a weaker similar trend, while memory repertoires showed none. Conclusions relied on cross-sectional statistical analysis, since the same donors could not be followed over many years. In monozygotic twins, recombination models systematically underestimated out-of-frame TCR alpha sharing, but the models matched the sharing seen between unrelated individuals.

The rearrangement combines TRBV29-1 with TRBJ2-5, with 7 central nucleotides matching TRBD1. Input material: naive T cells sorted from blood. What this sample's cell subset or site label stands for: cells isolated with a human naive T-cell isolation kit. This TCR came from a man aged 45-65 years in good health. Here the CDR3 is given as CSVGTAGETQYF. The sequenced DNA: TGCAGCGTAGGGACAGCCGGAGAGACCCAGTACTTC.